These 14 T cell receptor beta chains were sequenced from one sample in a study of beta chain features in type 1 diabetes. Study conclusions and caveats: A moderate, significant TCRB CDR3 shortening appeared in type 1 diabetes across four CD4+ subsets.

No antigens are known for them. Expressed TCRB transcripts were sequenced because the isolated RNA had all been reverse transcribed beforehand. Assay: immunoSEQ multiplex PCR; the TCRdb copy retains only in-frame clones and omits some. The table lists roughly 330,000 clones, roughly 14% of them singletons. Sequenced material: naive CD4+ T cells from blood. The origin of the receptors is a young woman with type 1 diabetes.

This clone appeared a few times. This chain uses TRBV4-3 with TRBJ2-3; 9 nucleotides agree with TRBD2. Germline V gene lookup returns CDR1 LGHNA and CDR2 YSLEER. The CDR3 is 15 residues long. The V and J ends lost 3 bases and 6 bases, in that order; junction bases with no gene match: 7. Written as DNA, the CDR3 is TGCGCCAGCAGCCAGACGACTAGCGGTGGGGATACGCAGTATTTT. Its translation is CASSQTTSGGDTQYF.

The chain recombines TRBV10-3 with TRBJ2-1; the match to TRBD2 covers 9 bases. The CDR3 loop spans 16 amino acids. CDR1 is ENHRY, CDR2 SYGVKD, per germline. The ends lost 3 bases at V and 5 bases at J; junction bases unmatched: 8. CDR3: CAISEDLRLADNEQFF. The CDR3, as DNA: TGTGCCATCAGTGAAGACTTAAGACTAGCGGACAATGAGCAGTTCTTC.

This clone was detected a few times. The chain is built from TRBV9 and TRBJ2-5; tentative D call: TRBD1 (6 bases). CDR1 is SGDLS and CDR2 is YYNGEE in the germline V gene. Trimming took off 3 bases at V and 4 bases at J, with 13 bases between the two ends. CDR3 size: 14 residues. This chain's CDR3 is CASSAGQWGETQYF. The CDR3 DNA is TGTGCCAGCAGCGCGGGACAATGGGGAGAGACCCAGTACTTC.

The chain employs TRBV7-2 and TRBJ2-7, with 9 bases fitting TRBD1. CDR1 SGHTA and CDR2 FQGNSA come from the germline V gene. The J segment lost 7 bases and the V segment lost 3 bases, leaving 13 bases of the junction unmatched. The CDR3 has 16 amino acids. The CDR3 reads CASSLGQGRVGLEQYV. The CDR3 DNA is TGTGCCAGCAGCTTGGGACAGGGCAGGGTAGGTTTAGAGCAGTACGTC.

J is TRBJ2-5 and V is TRBV4-1; 9 nucleotides align to TRBD2. Germline V CDR1 and CDR2: MGHRA, YSYEKL. The CDR3 consists of 13 residues. Trimming at V came to 3 bases and at J to 5 bases, leaving 1 base not matched to a gene. The CDR3 DNA is TGCGCCAGCAGCCACACTAGCGGGGAGACCCAGTACTTC. This gives the protein CASSHTSGETQYF.

This clone has more than one count but fewer than ten. The rearrangement links TRBV15 to TRBJ1-2; 8 nucleotides agree with TRBD1. CDR1 and CDR2 (germline): LNHNV, YYDKDF (reference sequence). This CDR3 is 14 amino acids long. Trimming took 3 bases from V and 7 from J; bases not matched to a gene: 7. Here the CDR3 reads CATSSRGTGSGYTF. In DNA form, the CDR3 reads TGTGCCACCAGCAGCCGCGGGACAGGCTCTGGCTACACCTTC.

The chain links TRBV2 to TRBJ2-1, with a tentative D call TRBD1 (5 bases). The V end lost 10 bases, the J end lost 2 bases, and 18 bases lay between the germline ends. The CDR3 length is 15 residues. The V gene's germline CDR1 is SNHLY and CDR2 FYNNEI. CDR3 loop: CAIPVGLSAYNEQFF. CDR3 in DNA: TGTGCCATCCCAGTGGGGCTGAGCGCCTACAATGAGCAGTTCTTC.

This clone was detected only a few times. This chain uses TRBV7-3 with TRBJ2-7; 8 bases fit TRBD2. The germline V gene encodes CDR1 SGHTA and CDR2 FQGTGA. Trimming took 4 bases from V and 6 from J; bases not matched to a gene: 8. The CDR3 runs 14 residues. CDR3 sequence: CASSYAGLDSEQYF. The CDR3 nucleotides read TGTGCCAGCAGCTACGCGGGACTAGATTCCGAGCAGTACTTC. The full variable domain, in which reference TRBV7-3 and TRBJ2-7 provide the parts outside the CDR3, is GAGVSQTPSNKVTEKGKYVELRCDPISGHTALYWYRQSLGQGPEFLIYFQGTGAADDSGLPNDRFFAVRPEGSVSTLKIQRTERGDSAVYLCASSYAGLDSEQYFGPGTRLTVT.

To note about this clone: The same CDR3 is also encoded by other DNA sequences in this sample. J is TRBJ2-1 and V is TRBV5-1, with 8 bases identical to TRBD2. The CDR3 spans 14 residues. Germline assignment: CDR1 SGHRS and CDR2 YFSETQ. Germline trimming cut 4 bases from V and 4 bases from J; bases unmatched to any gene: 4. CDR3 loop: CASSQSGSYNEQFF. The CDR3 nucleotides are TGCGCCAGCAGCCAAAGCGGGAGTTACAATGAGCAGTTCTTC. Variable domain in full (rest from reference TRBV5-1 and TRBJ2-1): KAGVTQTPRYLIKTRGQQVTLSCSPISGHRSVSWYQQTPGQGLQFLFEYFSETQRNKGNFPGRFSGRQFSNSRSEMNVSTLELGDSALYLCASSQSGSYNEQFFGPGTRLTVL.

This clone was counted between two and nine times. The genes are TRBV19 and TRBJ2-1; D is perhaps TRBD2 (7 bases). With 5 bases removed from V and 10 bases from J, the gap between germline ends came to 18 bases. There are 14 residues in the CDR3. Germline V lookup: CDR1 LNHDA, CDR2 SQIVND (reference sequence). The CDR3 nucleotides are TGTGCCAGTAGTGACCGGTGGGAGGGGGTCGAGCAGTTCTTC. Translating it yields CASSDRWEGVEQFF. The full variable domain, its missing parts supplied by reference TRBV19 and TRBJ2-1, is DGGITQSPKYLFRKEGQNVTLSCEQNLNHDAMYWYRQDPGQGLRLIYYSQIVNDFQKGDIAEGYSVSREKKESFPLTVTSAQKNPTAFYLCASSDRWEGVEQFFGPGTRLTVL.

The chain combines TRBV7-6 with TRBJ1-1, with D uncertain. The CDR3 runs 14 residues. With 2 bases removed from V and 4 bases from J, the gap between germline ends came to 11 bases. Per the germline V gene, CDR1 is SGHVS and CDR2 is FNYEAQ. In nucleotides, the CDR3 is TGTGCCAGCAGCTTAAACCAGGTGGGCACTGAAGCTTTCTTT. Protein product: CASSLNQVGTEAFF.

The V gene is TRBV7-8, the J gene TRBJ2-3; TRBD2 matches at 8 bases. With V trimmed by 5 bases and J by 4 bases, 17 bases remained unmatched. CDR1 is SGHVS and CDR2 is FQNEAQ in the germline V gene. The CDR3 loop spans 18 amino acids. CDR3 in amino acids: CASSPRGRRRGAADTQYF. In nucleotides, the CDR3 is TGTGCCAGCAGCCCCCGGGGTAGACGGCGGGGGGCGGCAGATACGCAGTATTTT.

The gene calls are TRBV2 and TRBJ2-1; tentatively, D is TRBD1 (6 bases). V was trimmed by 7 bases and J by 6 bases, leaving 13 bases between them. In germline, CDR1 is SNHLY, CDR2 FYNNEI. The CDR3 has 13 residues. The CDR3, as DNA: TGTGCCAGCAATTTACAGGGTTTCAATGAGCAGTTCTTC. It is translated as CASNLQGFNEQFF.

The V gene is TRBV28, the J gene TRBJ2-4, with D maybe TRBD1 (6 bases). The CDR3 extends over 13 amino acids. Trimming stripped 6 bases from V and 7 bases from J, with 13 bases between. Looked up from germline, CDR1 is MDHEN and CDR2 is SYDVKM. CDR3 residues: CASRNRAPNIQYF. CDR3 nucleotide sequence: TGTGCCAGCAGGAACAGGGCCCCCAACATTCAGTACTTC. Full variable domain (missing parts from reference TRBV28 and TRBJ2-4): DVKVTQSSRYLVKRTGEKVFLECVQDMDHENMFWYRQDPGLGLRLIYFSYDVKMKEKGDIPEGYSVSREKKERFSLILESASTNQTSMYLCASRNRAPNIQYFGAGTRLSVL.